This entry concerns a single TCR beta chain. This sample stems from a study of type 1 regulatory T cells. Study-wide context: This in vitro CD4 product, T-allo10, is enriched for Tr1 cells and alloantigen-specific.

Trimming took 2 bases from V and 0 from J, leaving 5 bases between them. There are 13 residues in the CDR3. Germline loops: CDR1 GTSNPN, CDR2 SVGIG (reference sequence). TCRdb independently ran MiXCR on the reads; one entry per CDR3 protein. The table lists some 18,000 distinct CDR3 sequences, roughly a tenth of them singletons. The clonotype was recovered from a human donor in good health. The chain has TRBV30 and TRBJ1-5; D call uncertain. Material for sequencing was CD4+ T cells, either the whole sample or a sorted fraction (not recorded which). CDR3 sequence reads: CAWSPNSNQPQHF. CDR3 nucleotide sequence: TGTGCCTGGAGTCCGAATAGCAATCAGCCCCAGCATTTT. The full variable domain, in which reference TRBV30 and TRBJ1-5 provide the parts outside the CDR3, is SQTIHQWPATLVQPVGSPLSLECTVEGTSNPNLYWYRQAAGRGLQLLFYSVGIGQISSEVPQNLSASRPQDRQFILSSKKLLLSDSGFYLCAWSPNSNQPQHFGDGTRLSIL.